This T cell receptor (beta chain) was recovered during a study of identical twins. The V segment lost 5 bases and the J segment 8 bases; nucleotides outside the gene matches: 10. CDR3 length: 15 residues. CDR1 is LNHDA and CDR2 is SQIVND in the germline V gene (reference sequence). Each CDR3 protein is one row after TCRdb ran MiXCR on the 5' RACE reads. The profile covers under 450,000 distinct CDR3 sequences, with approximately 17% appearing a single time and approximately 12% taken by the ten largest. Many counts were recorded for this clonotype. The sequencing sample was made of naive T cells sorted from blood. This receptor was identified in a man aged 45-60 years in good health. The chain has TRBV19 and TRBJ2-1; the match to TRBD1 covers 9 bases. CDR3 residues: CASSPGQGSSDEQFF. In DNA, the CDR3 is TGTGCCAGTAGTCCCGGACAGGGGTCTTCGGATGAGCAGTTCTTC.